The 26 T cell receptor beta chains below all came from one sample that was sequenced in a study of T cell repertoires in cytomegalovirus infection. Antigens for these TCRs are unknown. MiXCR, run by TCRdb on the reads, gives a single entry per CDR3 protein. This table holds approximately 500,000 distinct CDR3 sequences, around 35% found once. The sequences come from cultured PBMCs, collected from culture after CMV antigen stimulation. Source of these receptors: a human donor in good health (CMV status not recorded). Some clones in this sample may be carry-over from other donors' samples.

The chain combines TRBV30 with TRBJ2-1; 7 bases map to TRBD2. This CDR3 spans 14 amino acids. Germline CDR1 GTSNPN, CDR2 SVGIG (reference sequence). V shed 8 bases and J 9 bases; nucleotides not matched to a gene: 16. Here the CDR3 DNA reads TGTGCCCAGAAGGGGTCGGGAGGAACGGGTGAGCAGTTCTTC. Translation: CAQKGSGGTGEQFF.

This sequence joins TRBV7-8 and TRBJ1-1; no clear D. Deletions cut 0 bases from V and 8 bases from J, with 10 bases between. The CDR3 sequence is 13 residues long. The germline V gene encodes CDR1 SGHVS and CDR2 FQNEAQ. CDR3 region: CASSLARRTEAFF. The DNA of the CDR3 is TGTGCCAGCAGCTTAGCCCGCCGGACCGAAGCTTTCTTT. Complete variable domain (other parts from reference TRBV7-8 and TRBJ1-1): GAGVSQSPRYKVAKRGQDVALRCDPISGHVSLFWYQQALGQGPEFLTYFQNEAQLDKSGLPSDRFFAERPEGSVSTLKIQRTQQEDSAVYLCASSLARRTEAFFGQGTRLTVV.

V usage is TRBV6-5 and J usage is TRBJ2-3; no clear D gene. The germline gives CDR1 MNHEY, CDR2 SVGAGI. The CDR3 runs to 13 residues. V lost 7 bases, J lost 2 bases, and 10 bases lay in between. The CDR3: CASTADSTDTQYF. The CDR3 nucleotides read TGTGCCAGCACGGCAGACTCCACAGATACGCAGTATTTT.

The rearrangement links TRBV12-5 to TRBJ1-5; TRBD1 matches at 10 bases. Germline CDR1 reads LGHNT; CDR2 reads FRNRAP. The CDR3 runs to 18 residues. Germline trimming cut 1 base from V and 6 bases from J; bases unmatched to any gene: 12. CDR3 amino acids: CASGLGNWDRGLIQPQHF. CDR3 nucleotide sequence: TGTGCTAGTGGTTTGGGGAACTGGGACAGGGGTCTCATTCAGCCCCAGCATTTT.

The chain joins TRBV5-1 to TRBJ2-1; 8 positions agree with TRBD2. The CDR3 extends over 14 amino acids. With 5 bases clipped from V and 7 bases from J, the junction kept 8 bases outside the gene matches. CDR1 and CDR2 (germline): SGHRS, YFSETQ. CDR3 in DNA: TGCGCCAGCAGATTATTAGCGGGAACGAATGAGCAGTTCTTC. It codes for CASRLLAGTNEQFF.

This clonotype appeared a few times. This rearrangement joins TRBV7-2 to TRBJ2-5; maybe TRBD2 (5 bases). The CDR3 totals 13 residues. CDR1 is SGHTA, CDR2 FQGNSA, per germline. V gave up 5 bases and J gave up 2 bases, with 9 bases separating them. The CDR3 nucleotides read TGTGCCAGCAGCCAAACTAGTCAAGAGACCCAGTACTTC. Protein product: CASSQTSQETQYF.

The J gene is TRBJ1-1, the V gene TRBV20-1, with D possibly being TRBD1 (5 bases). Germline loops: CDR1 DFQATT, CDR2 SNEGSKA (reference sequence). Between the trimmed V and J ends, which lost 6 bases and 2 bases, there was a span of 13 bases. The CDR3 consists of 13 residues. The CDR3 here is CSAITRENTEAFF. Here the CDR3 DNA reads TGCAGTGCGATCACCAGGGAAAACACTGAAGCTTTCTTT.

Concerning this clonotype itself: Germline and junction disagree at one end, which may indicate a read error. The chain combines TRBV6-6 with TRBJ2-5; the D gene could be TRBD1 or TRBD2 (5 bases each). The CDR3 loop spans 17 amino acids. Germline loops: CDR1 MNHNY, CDR2 SVGAGI (reference sequence). This CDR3 reads CASSYSVNPGRKETQYF. CDR3 coding DNA: TGTGCCAGCAGCTACTCAGTTAATCCGGGACGGAAAGAGACCCAGTACTTC.

About this clonotype: This may come from a read error, since a much larger clone is one base off. The CDR3 is CASSIRRLQNTGELSF. CDR3 bases: TGTGCCAGTAGTATACGGAGACTCCAGAACACCGGGGAGCTGTCTTTT. The chain carries TRBV19 and TRBJ2-2; maybe TRBD2 (5 bases). The CDR3 covers 16 residues. Germline V CDR1 and CDR2: LNHDA, SQIVND (reference sequence).

This clonotype was counted a few times. The chain couples TRBV25-1 to TRBJ2-1; tentatively, D is TRBD2 (5 bases). The germline V and J ends were trimmed by 1 base and 0 bases, with 10 bases remaining between them. Germline assignment: CDR1 MGHDK and CDR2 SYGVNS. The CDR3 is 16 amino acids. This CDR3 is CASSESLASSYNEQFF. Written as DNA, the CDR3 is TGTGCCAGCAGTGAATCCCTAGCCAGCTCCTACAATGAGCAGTTCTTC.

The chain has TRBV6-1 and TRBJ2-7, with a tentative D call TRBD2 (6 bases). V shed 6 bases and J shed 2 bases, with 17 bases lying between them. The CDR3 has 15 amino acids. Germline loops: CDR1 MNHNS, CDR2 SASEGT. The CDR3 protein is CASREGGGGAYEQYV. CDR3 bases: TGTGCCAGCAGGGAGGGTGGCGGAGGGGCCTACGAGCAGTACGTC.

The V and J genes are TRBV4-1 and TRBJ2-2; the match to TRBD1 covers 9 bases. Trimming took 8 bases from V and 7 from J; bases not matched to a gene: 17. The CDR3 extends over 17 amino acids. Germline CDR1 and CDR2: MGHRA and YSYEKL. The chain's CDR3 is CASGGPPGQGIGGELFF. As DNA, the CDR3 is TGCGCCAGCGGAGGACCTCCGGGACAGGGAATCGGCGGGGAGCTGTTTTTT.

The rearrangement uses TRBV6-2 or TRBV6-3 and TRBJ2-7, with 10 bases matching TRBD1. The CDR3 runs 16 residues. V lost 0 bases to trimming and J lost 3 bases; unmatched junction nucleotides: 5. Germline V gene data show CDR1 as MNHEY and CDR2 as SVGEGT. The CDR3 DNA reads as TGTGCCAGCAGTTACTCGGGGACAGGGGATAACTACGAGCAGTACTTC. This translates into CASSYSGTGDNYEQYF.

This clonotype was seen a few times. This chain links TRBV9 with TRBJ2-5; maybe TRBD1 (6 bases). This CDR3 comprises 16 residues. CDR1 and CDR2 (germline): SGDLS, YYNGEE. The ends were cut back, 3 bases at V and 5 bases at J, with 20 bases in the middle. CDR3 DNA: TGTGCCAGCAGCGCCCCAATCGTGGGGGCTTCGGAGACCCAGTACTTC. Residues: CASSAPIVGASETQYF.

The chain combines TRBV3-1 with TRBJ2-6; unclear D gene. CDR1 is LGHDT, CDR2 YNNKEL, per germline (reference sequence). V shed 4 bases and J shed 0 bases, with 7 bases lying between them. CDR3 length equals 15 residues. The CDR3 region is CASSPLASGANVLTF. The DNA for the CDR3 is TGTGCCAGCAGCCCCCTCGCCTCTGGGGCCAACGTCCTGACTTTC.

V usage is TRBV3-1 and J usage is TRBJ2-5; D gene ambiguous. Trimming stripped 0 bases from V and 1 base from J, with 9 bases between. Looked up from germline, CDR1 is LGHDT and CDR2 is YNNKEL (reference sequence). The CDR3 loop spans 15 amino acids. The CDR3 region is CASSQEDGFQETQYF. Written as DNA, the CDR3 is TGTGCCAGCAGCCAAGAGGACGGCTTCCAAGAGACCCAGTACTTC.

J is TRBJ1-3 and V is TRBV12-3 or TRBV12-4; 7 positions match TRBD1. V shed 7 bases, J shed 5 bases, and the junction held 5 bases outside the gene matches. The CDR3 is 13 amino acids. CDR3 sequence reads: CASIPTGRNTIYF. The DNA of the CDR3 is TGTGCCAGCATCCCGACAGGGAGAAACACCATATATTTT.

The sample holds a few counts of this clonotype. J is TRBJ2-5 and V is TRBV6-6; 11 nucleotides match TRBD1. The V and J ends lost 4 bases and 5 bases, in that order; junction bases with no gene match: 9. Looked up from germline, CDR1 is MNHNY and CDR2 is SVGAGI (reference sequence). The CDR3 has 16 amino acids. This CDR3 reads CASSSLSDRGRETQYF. In nucleotides, the CDR3 is TGTGCCAGCAGTTCGCTCTCGGACAGGGGGCGGGAGACCCAGTACTTC.

J is TRBJ2-5 and V is TRBV7-2; D unclear. The V gene lost 3 bases and the J gene lost 2 bases, with 7 bases spanning the gap. CDR3 length: 13 amino acids. Germline-derived CDR1 and CDR2 are SGHTA and FQGNSA. The CDR3, as DNA: TGTGCCAGCAGCTTCGCCTTGCAAGAGACCCAGTACTTC. It is translated as CASSFALQETQYF.

There are many counts of this clonotype. The chain employs TRBV6-1 and TRBJ2-5, with 8 bases matching TRBD1. Trimming cost V 2 bases and J 6 bases; bases outside gene matches: 8. The CDR3 has 15 residues. The germline V gene encodes CDR1 MNHNS and CDR2 SASEGT. This CDR3 reads CASSESTGGLQTQYF. The CDR3 nucleotides are TGTGCCAGCAGTGAATCTACAGGGGGTTTACAGACCCAGTACTTC.

This clonotype was counted at least ten times. The rearrangement uses TRBV7-2 and TRBJ2-5; D is unresolved. The germline V gene has CDR1 SGHTA and CDR2 FQGNSA. The V end lost 5 bases, the J end lost 0 bases, and 4 bases lay between the germline ends. The CDR3 is 12 amino acids. CDR3: CASSRHQETQYF. The CDR3 coding sequence is TGTGCCAGCAGCCGTCACCAAGAGACCCAGTACTTC.

The J gene is TRBJ2-7, the V gene TRBV10-3; 9 bases fit TRBD2. With V trimmed by 5 bases and J by 6 bases, 14 bases remained unmatched. Germline assignment: CDR1 ENHRY and CDR2 SYGVKD. This CDR3 comprises 16 residues. The CDR3 loop reads CAISSAGREGRSEQYF. The DNA for the CDR3 is TGTGCCATCAGTTCCGCCGGGCGGGAGGGCCGGTCCGAGCAGTACTTC.

This chain uses TRBV28 with TRBJ1-5, with unresolved D. The CDR3 has 14 residues. Germline V gene sequence: CDR1 MDHEN, CDR2 SYDVKM. V lost 3 bases and J lost 4, with 10 bases in between. The CDR3, as DNA: TGTGCCAGCAGTTTCGGGGTGAGGAATCAGCCCCAGCATTTT. Its protein is CASSFGVRNQPQHF.

V gene TRBV19 combines with J gene TRBJ2-3; D gene ambiguous. Germline-derived CDR1 and CDR2 are LNHDA and SQIVND (reference sequence). V dropped 11 bases and J dropped 6 bases, with 9 bases sitting between them. This CDR3 comprises 10 residues. Here the CDR3 DNA reads TGTGCCGGGCCCCTTGATACGCAGTATTTT. Protein sequence: CAGPLDTQYF. Supplemented by reference TRBV19 and TRBJ2-3, the full variable domain reads DGGITQSPKYLFRKEGQNVTLSCEQNLNHDAMYWYRQDPGQGLRLIYYSQIVNDFQKGDIAEGYSVSREKKESFPLTVTSAQKNPTAFYLCAGPLDTQYFGPGTRLTVL.

The chain employs TRBV7-2 and TRBJ2-7; 7 bases agree with TRBD2. The V gene end was trimmed by 8 bases and the J gene end by 2 bases; junction bases not matched to a gene: 9. The CDR3 is 14 residues long. Germline lookup yields CDR1 SGHTA and CDR2 FQGNSA. CDR3 sequence: CASGLAGVTYEQYF. CDR3 DNA sequence: TGTGCCAGCGGCCTGGCGGGGGTCACCTACGAGCAGTACTTC. The full variable domain, rest sourced from reference TRBV7-2 and TRBJ2-7, is GAGVSQSPSNKVTEKGKDVELRCDPISGHTALYWYRQSLGQGLEFLIYFQGNSAPDKSGLPSDRFSAERTGGSVSTLTIQRTQQEDSAVYLCASGLAGVTYEQYFGPGTRLTVT.

The chain joins TRBV7-2 to TRBJ2-1; D may be TRBD1 or TRBD2 (7 bases each). Deletions cut 1 base from V and 11 bases from J, with 18 bases between. The CDR3 is 15 residues long. Germline V gene data show CDR1 as SGHTA and CDR2 as FQGNSA. CDR3 DNA: TGTGCCAGCAGCTTAGGGGGGGGACAGTCAAGCAAGCAGTTCTTC. It translates to CASSLGGGQSSKQFF.